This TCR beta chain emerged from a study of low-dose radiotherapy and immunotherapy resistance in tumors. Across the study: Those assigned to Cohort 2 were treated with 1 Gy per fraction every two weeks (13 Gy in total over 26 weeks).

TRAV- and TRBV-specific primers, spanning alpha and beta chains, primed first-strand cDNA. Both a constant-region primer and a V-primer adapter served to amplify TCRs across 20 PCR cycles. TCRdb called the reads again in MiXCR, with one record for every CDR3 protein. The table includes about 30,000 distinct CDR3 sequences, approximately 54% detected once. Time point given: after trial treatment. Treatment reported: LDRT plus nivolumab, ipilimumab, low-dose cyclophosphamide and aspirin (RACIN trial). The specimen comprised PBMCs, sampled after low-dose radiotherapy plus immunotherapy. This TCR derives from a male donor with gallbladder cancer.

CDR3 DNA sequence: TGTGCCACCGCGCACAGGGTACCGAACACCGGGGAGCTGTTTTTT. Amino acids: CATAHRVPNTGELFF. The J gene is TRBJ2-2, the V gene TRBV15, with a possible D match to TRBD1 (6 bases). The CDR3 has 15 amino acids. V was pared by 8 bases and J by 0 bases, with 13 bases between. Germline assignment: CDR1 LNHNV and CDR2 YYDKDF (reference sequence).